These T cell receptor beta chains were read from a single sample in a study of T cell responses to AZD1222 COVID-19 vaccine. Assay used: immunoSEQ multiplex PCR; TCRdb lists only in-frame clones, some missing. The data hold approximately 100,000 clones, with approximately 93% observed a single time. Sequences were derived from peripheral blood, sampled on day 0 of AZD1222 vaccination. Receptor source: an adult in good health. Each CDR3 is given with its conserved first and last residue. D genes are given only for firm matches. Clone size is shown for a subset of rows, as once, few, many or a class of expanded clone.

CDR3aa: CAWRARDRGPGKEKFF; CDR3nt: TGTGCCTGGAGAGCTAGGGACAGGGGGCCGGGCAAAGAAAAGTTCTTC; d_gene: TRBD1; v_gene: TRBV30; j_gene: TRBJ2-1; abundance: .
CDR3aa: CASSTTGSSNQPQHF; CDR3nt: TGTGCCAGCAGCACGACAGGGAGTAGCAATCAGCCCCAGCATTTT; d_gene: TRBD1; v_gene: TRBV6-5; j_gene: TRBJ1-5; abundance: .
CDR3aa: CASSQGLSYGYTF; CDR3nt: TGTGCCAGCAGCCAGGGGTTGAGCTATGGCTACACCTTC; d_gene: .; v_gene: TRBV14; j_gene: TRBJ1-2; abundance: .
CDR3aa: CASSHGPGTGGHEQYF; CDR3nt: TGTGCCAGCAGCCACGGGCCGGGGACAGGGGGACACGAGCAGTACTTC; d_gene: TRBD1; v_gene: TRBV7-2; j_gene: TRBJ2-7; abundance: .
CDR3aa: CAISESGTESPLHF; CDR3nt: TGTGCCATCAGTGAGTCTGGGACGGAATCACCCCTCCACTTT; d_gene: .; v_gene: TRBV10-3; j_gene: TRBJ1-6; abundance: .
CDR3aa: CSASRGPNNGYTF; CDR3nt: TGCAGTGCTAGTCGGGGTCCGAATAATGGCTACACCTTC; d_gene: .; v_gene: TRBV20-1; j_gene: TRBJ1-2; abundance: .
CDR3aa: CASSTSGQTLYGYTF; CDR3nt: TGTGCCAGCAGTACATCGGGACAGACTCTCTATGGCTACACCTTC; d_gene: TRBD1; v_gene: TRBV27; j_gene: TRBJ1-2; abundance: few
CDR3aa: CASSLKQGLRYEQYF; CDR3nt: TGTGCCAGCAGCTTAAAACAGGGGCTTCGGTACGAGCAGTACTTC; d_gene: TRBD1; v_gene: TRBV7-3; j_gene: TRBJ2-7; abundance: .
CDR3aa: CASKVRYENYGYTF; CDR3nt: TGTGCCTCAAAGGTCCGTTACGAAAACTATGGCTACACCTTC; d_gene: .; v_gene: TRBV30; j_gene: TRBJ1-2; abundance: .
CDR3aa: CSVEEVTDYNKAFF; CDR3nt: TGCAGCGTTGAAGAAGTAACAGATTATAACAAAGCTTTCTTT; d_gene: .; v_gene: TRBV29-1; j_gene: TRBJ1-1; abundance: .
CDR3aa: CASSYGQANTEAFF; CDR3nt: TGTGCCAGCAGTTATGGACAGGCGAACACTGAAGCTTTCTTT; d_gene: TRBD1; v_gene: TRBV7-8; j_gene: TRBJ1-1; abundance: once
CDR3aa: CASSYYGDRDTEAFF; CDR3nt: TGTGCCAGCAGTTACTACGGGGATCGGGACACTGAAGCTTTCTTT; d_gene: .; v_gene: TRBV6-5; j_gene: TRBJ1-1; abundance: .
CDR3aa: CSVATGWYGYTF; CDR3nt: TGCAGCGTTGCGACAGGCTGGTATGGCTACACCTTC; d_gene: .; v_gene: TRBV29-1; j_gene: TRBJ1-2; abundance: .
CDR3aa: CASSLAQGSSGNTIYF; CDR3nt: TGTGCCAGCAGCTTAGCACAGGGGAGCTCTGGAAACACCATATATTTT; d_gene: TRBD1; v_gene: TRBV7-9; j_gene: TRBJ1-3; abundance: .
CDR3aa: CASSLPLTGRRIQHF; CDR3nt: TGTGCCAGCAGCTTACCCTTGACAGGGCGGAGGATCCAGCATTTT; d_gene: TRBD1; v_gene: TRBV5-8; j_gene: TRBJ1-5; abundance: once
CDR3aa: CASSLSSADGNTIYF; CDR3nt: TGCGCCAGCAGCTTGAGCTCAGCTGATGGAAACACCATATATTTT; d_gene: .; v_gene: TRBV5-1; j_gene: TRBJ1-3; abundance: .
CDR3aa: CASSIRHQPDEQYF; CDR3nt: TGTGCCAGTAGTATAAGGCATCAACCCGACGAGCAGTACTTC; d_gene: .; v_gene: TRBV19; j_gene: TRBJ2-7; abundance: .
CDR3aa: CASSPTGGALETQYF; CDR3nt: TGTGCCAGCAGCCCAACCGGGGGGGCCTTAGAGACCCAGTACTTC; d_gene: TRBD2; v_gene: TRBV11-1; j_gene: TRBJ2-5; abundance: .
CDR3aa: CASRPPRDTRGEQFF; CDR3nt: TGTGCCAGCAGACCACCCAGAGACACTAGGGGCGAGCAGTTCTTC; d_gene: .; v_gene: TRBV7-2; j_gene: TRBJ2-1; abundance: .
CDR3aa: CATSDRQENYGYTF; CDR3nt: TGTGCCACCAGTGATCGACAGGAAAACTATGGCTACACCTTC; d_gene: .; v_gene: TRBV24-1; j_gene: TRBJ1-2; abundance: few
CDR3aa: CSARPGVRYGYTF; CDR3nt: TGCAGCGCACGCCCGGGGGTACGCTATGGCTACACCTTC; d_gene: .; v_gene: TRBV29-1; j_gene: TRBJ1-2; abundance: .
CDR3aa: CASSAPGLALQQYF; CDR3nt: TGTGCCAGCAGCGCTCCGGGACTAGCCCTTCAACAGTATTTT; d_gene: TRBD2; v_gene: TRBV9; j_gene: TRBJ2-3; abundance: .
CDR3aa: CATQGQGDPETQYF; CDR3nt: TGTGCCACCCAAGGACAGGGGGACCCAGAGACCCAGTACTTC; d_gene: TRBD1; v_gene: TRBV24-1; j_gene: TRBJ2-5; abundance: .
CDR3aa: CASSGDSPLHF; CDR3nt: TGTGCCAGCAGTGGCGATTCACCCCTCCACTTT; d_gene: .; v_gene: TRBV12-3/TRBV12-4; j_gene: TRBJ1-6; abundance: .
CDR3aa: CASSTLRPEGGNTIYF; CDR3nt: TGTGCCAGCAGTACCCTTCGACCGGAGGGAGGAAACACCATATATTTT; d_gene: .; v_gene: TRBV27; j_gene: TRBJ1-3; abundance: .
CDR3aa: CSASRVGEQFF; CDR3nt: TGCAGTGCTTCCAGGGTGGGGGAGCAGTTCTTC; d_gene: .; v_gene: TRBV20-1; j_gene: TRBJ2-1; abundance: .
CDR3aa: CASSESETERDYNEQFF; CDR3nt: TGCGCCAGCAGTGAGTCAGAAACCGAGCGGGATTACAATGAGCAGTTCTTC; d_gene: TRBD2; v_gene: TRBV10-1; j_gene: TRBJ2-1; abundance: few
CDR3aa: CASSQDSQGFGYTF; CDR3nt: TGTGCCAGCAGCCAAGACTCACAGGGGTTTGGCTACACCTTC; d_gene: TRBD1; v_gene: TRBV4-2; j_gene: TRBJ1-2; abundance: once
CDR3aa: CASSDNYGYTF; CDR3nt: TGTGCCAGCAGCGATAACTATGGCTACACCTTC; d_gene: .; v_gene: TRBV6-5; j_gene: TRBJ1-2; abundance: .
CDR3aa: CASSPGSNQPQHF; CDR3nt: TGTGCCAGCAGCCCTGGGAGCAATCAGCCCCAGCATTTT; d_gene: .; v_gene: TRBV7-6; j_gene: TRBJ1-5; abundance: few
CDR3aa: CASSQGTGVFYGYTF; CDR3nt: TGTGCCAGCAGCCAAGGGACAGGGGTTTTCTATGGCTACACCTTC; d_gene: TRBD1; v_gene: TRBV3-1/TRBV3-2; j_gene: TRBJ1-2; abundance: .
CDR3aa: CASSQRESYLTQYF; CDR3nt: TGTGCCAGCAGCCAGAGGGAATCCTACCTGACGCAGTATTTT; d_gene: .; v_gene: TRBV3-1/TRBV3-2; j_gene: TRBJ2-3; abundance: .
CDR3aa: CASSHGTGLNSYNSPLHF; CDR3nt: TGCGCCAGCAGCCATGGGACAGGGTTAAACTCCTATAATTCACCCCTCCACTTT; d_gene: TRBD1; v_gene: TRBV5-1; j_gene: TRBJ1-6; abundance: .
CDR3aa: CASSPRQSQNNEKLFF; CDR3nt: TGTGCCAGCTCACCTAGACAGTCTCAGAATAATGAAAAACTGTTTTTT; d_gene: .; v_gene: TRBV18; j_gene: TRBJ1-4; abundance: .
CDR3aa: CASSPLGEGSHTIYF; CDR3nt: TGTGCCAGCTCACCCCTGGGAGAAGGGTCGCACACCATATATTTT; d_gene: .; v_gene: TRBV18; j_gene: TRBJ1-3; abundance: .
CDR3aa: CASSQKGEKLFF; CDR3nt: TGCGCCAGCAGCCAAAAAGGGGAAAAACTGTTTTTT; d_gene: .; v_gene: TRBV4-1; j_gene: TRBJ1-4; abundance: .
CDR3aa: CASSQDLGSSGNTIYF; CDR3nt: TGCGCCAGCAGCCAAGATTTAGGGAGCTCTGGAAACACCATATATTTT; d_gene: .; v_gene: TRBV4-3; j_gene: TRBJ1-3; abundance: .
CDR3aa: CASSLMHGHEQYF; CDR3nt: TGTGCTAGCAGCTTAATGCACGGACACGAGCAGTACTTC; d_gene: .; v_gene: TRBV7-7; j_gene: TRBJ2-7; abundance: .
CDR3aa: CASSWSTDEKLFF; CDR3nt: TGTGCCAGCAGCTGGTCCACAGATGAAAAACTGTTTTTT; d_gene: .; v_gene: TRBV5-4; j_gene: TRBJ1-4; abundance: .
CDR3aa: CASIHGTSNQPQHF; CDR3nt: TGTGCCAGCATTCACGGGACAAGCAATCAGCCCCAGCATTTT; d_gene: .; v_gene: TRBV28; j_gene: TRBJ1-5; abundance: .
CDR3aa: CASGLGPSGGSVTDTQYF; CDR3nt: TGTGCTAGTGGTTTGGGACCGAGCGGGGGGTCCGTCACAGATACGCAGTATTTT; d_gene: TRBD2; v_gene: TRBV12-5; j_gene: TRBJ2-3; abundance: .
CDR3aa: CASSFGDNYGYTF; CDR3nt: TGTGCCAGCAGCTTTGGGGATAACTATGGCTACACCTTC; d_gene: .; v_gene: TRBV7-3; j_gene: TRBJ1-2; abundance: .
CDR3aa: CASRDSNTGELFF; CDR3nt: TGCGCCAGCAGGGATAGCAACACCGGGGAGCTGTTTTTT; d_gene: .; v_gene: TRBV5-1; j_gene: TRBJ2-2; abundance: .
CDR3aa: CASSLQGAGSGQPQHF; CDR3nt: TGTGCCAGCAGTTTACAGGGGGCTGGGTCTGGTCAGCCCCAGCATTTT; d_gene: TRBD1; v_gene: TRBV6-5; j_gene: TRBJ1-5; abundance: .
CDR3aa: CSGTEGYTF; CDR3nt: TGCAGCGGTACGGAGGGCTACACCTTC; d_gene: .; v_gene: TRBV29-1; j_gene: TRBJ1-2; abundance: .
CDR3aa: CASSFLSFSSYNEQFF; CDR3nt: TGCGCCAGCAGCTTTCTTAGCTTCAGCTCCTACAATGAGCAGTTCTTC; d_gene: .; v_gene: TRBV5-1; j_gene: TRBJ2-1; abundance: .
CDR3aa: CASSLAGGLQETQYF; CDR3nt: TGTGCCAGCAGCTTAGCGGGGGGTTTACAAGAGACCCAGTACTTC; d_gene: .; v_gene: TRBV7-9; j_gene: TRBJ2-5; abundance: few
CDR3aa: CASSSTGGYTF; CDR3nt: TGCGCCAGCAGCTCGACAGGGGGCTACACCTTC; d_gene: TRBD1; v_gene: TRBV5-1; j_gene: TRBJ1-2; abundance: once
CDR3aa: CASRRQGVNGYTF; CDR3nt: TGTGCCAGCAGAAGACAGGGGGTCAATGGCTACACCTTC; d_gene: TRBD1; v_gene: TRBV12-3/TRBV12-4; j_gene: TRBJ1-2; abundance: .
CDR3aa: CASSLLPGDRLLYF; CDR3nt: TGTGCCAGCAGTTTATTGCCCGGTGACCGGCTCCTATACTTC; d_gene: .; v_gene: TRBV27; j_gene: TRBJ2-5; abundance: .
CDR3aa: CATSSTGGPAGNTIYF; CDR3nt: TGTGCCACCAGTTCCACTGGGGGACCGGCAGGAAACACCATATATTTT; d_gene: .; v_gene: TRBV15; j_gene: TRBJ1-3; abundance: .
CDR3aa: CARSLSLAGAINTGELFF; CDR3nt: TGTGCCAGAAGCTTGTCACTAGCGGGGGCGATTAACACCGGGGAGCTGTTTTTT; d_gene: TRBD2; v_gene: TRBV5-3; j_gene: TRBJ2-2; abundance: .
CDR3aa: CASTGNTYEQYF; CDR3nt: TGTGCCAGCACAGGTAATACCTACGAGCAGTACTTC; d_gene: .; v_gene: TRBV6-5; j_gene: TRBJ2-7; abundance: .